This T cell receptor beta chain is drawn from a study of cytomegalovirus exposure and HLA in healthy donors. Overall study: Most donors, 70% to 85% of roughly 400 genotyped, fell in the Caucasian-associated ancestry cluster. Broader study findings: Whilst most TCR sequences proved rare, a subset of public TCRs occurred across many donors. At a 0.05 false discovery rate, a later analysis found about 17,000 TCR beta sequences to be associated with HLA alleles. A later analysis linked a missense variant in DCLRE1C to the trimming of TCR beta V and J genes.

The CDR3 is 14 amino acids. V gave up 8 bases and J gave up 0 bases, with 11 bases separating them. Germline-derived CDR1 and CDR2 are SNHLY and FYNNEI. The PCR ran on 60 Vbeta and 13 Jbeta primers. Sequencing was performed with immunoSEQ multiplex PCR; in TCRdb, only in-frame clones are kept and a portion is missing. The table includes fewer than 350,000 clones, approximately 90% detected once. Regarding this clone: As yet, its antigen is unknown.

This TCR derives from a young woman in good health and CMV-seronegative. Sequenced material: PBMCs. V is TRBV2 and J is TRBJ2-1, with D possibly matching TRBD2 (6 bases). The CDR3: CASARGSSYNEQFF. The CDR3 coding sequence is TGTGCCAGCGCCCGGGGGAGCTCCTACAATGAGCAGTTCTTC.